This T cell receptor beta chain originates from a study of blood T cell repertoires in COVID-19. The CDR3 loop spans 15 amino acids. Participant ages covered about 18 to 89 years across around 25 US areas. Per the study methods: From reference gene primer amplification, estimates of nucleated cell counts were derived. Sequencing used immunoSEQ multiplex PCR; TCRdb keeps in-frame clones, though not all of them. The V and J calls and clone size are taken from that table; D and trimming were inferred from the DNA. This sample has fewer than 350,000 clones, with less than 85% found just once. The sequencing sample was made of PBMCs or T cells enriched from blood (not recorded which). The TCR originated in a woman between 45 and 60 years old who had recovered from COVID-19. The V and J genes are TRBV21-1 and TRBJ1-5; the tabulated D call, TRBD1, remains unverified against the DNA. TRBV21-1 is annotated as a pseudogene. CDR3 sequence reads: CASSNRTGGGQPQHF. CDR3 nucleotide sequence: TGTGCCAGCAGCAACCGGACAGGGGGCGGACAGCCCCAGCATTTT.